Shown below are 27 T cell receptor beta chains from a single sample sequenced in a study of tumor-infiltrating lymphocytes in primary liver carcinoma. TCR beta cDNA was made from 500 ng total RNA with a constant-region primer. Each TCR beta library was derived from three nested multiplex PCR rounds that employed slightly modified ARM-PCR. Researchers ran the first two PCR rounds for 9 to 10 cycles each with TRBV1-TRBV30 forward primers and a C-beta reverse primer. One entry per CDR3 protein, called by TCRdb with MiXCR from the multiplex PCR reads. The table shows about 190,000 distinct CDR3 sequences, with 70% to 90% occurring only once. The tissue used was unsorted bulk material of about 17-33 mg. RNA and DNA were co-extracted from it with the AllPrep DNA/RNA mini kit. The specimen sequenced was tumor tissue from primary liver carcinoma. The receptors were sampled from a man between 40 and 49 years old with primary liver carcinoma and hepatitis B virus infection.

V gene TRBV5-1 combines with J gene TRBJ2-5; D unclear. V lost 5 bases and J 3 bases, leaving 17 bases between the germline ends. The length of the CDR3 is 15 residues. CDR1 is SGHRS and CDR2 is YFSETQ in the germline V gene. CDR3 sequence: CASSFPGRNKETQYF. The CDR3 DNA sequence: TGCGCCAGCAGTTTCCCCGGGCGGAACAAAGAGACCCAGTACTTC.

Comments on this clonotype: The CDR3 carries no conserved terminal phenylalanine or tryptophan, so it likely arises from a read error. This chain uses TRBV25-1 with TRBJ1-1; 10 positions agree with TRBD1. The V and J ends lost 7 bases and 5 bases, in that order; junction bases with no gene match: 7. Germline V gene lookup returns CDR1 MGHDK and CDR2 SYGVNS. The CDR3 consists of 14 residues. For the CDR3, the DNA is TGTGCCAGCACCGATGACAGGGGGCTAACTGAAGCTTTCTTA. This encodes CASTDDRGLTEAFL.

Notes on this clonotype: Its ends do not fully match the called genes, so a read error is possible. The chain is built from TRBV4-2 and TRBJ2-7; TRBD1 matches 7 bases. Germline CDR1 LGHNA, CDR2 YNFKEQ. The CDR3 loop spans 15 amino acids. The CDR3 bases are TGCGCCAGCAGCTATCTCCGGGACAGCTCCTACGAGTGGTACTTC. Protein product: CASSYLRDSSYEWYF.

Points on this clonotype: This may be a read error, as it is one base from a much larger clone. The CDR3 DNA is TGTGCCAGCAGTTTGGGGGGCGCGATAAATGAGCAGTTCTTC. Translated, it gives CASSLGGAINEQFF. The V call is TRBV28, the J call TRBJ2-1, with D possibly being TRBD1 or TRBD2 (6 bases each). The CDR3 extends over 14 amino acids. V was clipped by 3 bases and J by 7 bases, with 13 bases between them. Per germline, CDR1 MDHEN and CDR2 SYDVKM.

Comments on this clonotype: One end of the junction fails to match germline, which may point to a read error. This chain connects TRBV10-3 to TRBJ2-7; D may correspond to TRBD1 or TRBD2 (5 bases each). Germline-derived CDR1 and CDR2 are ENHRY and SYGVKD. The CDR3 consists of 18 residues. This CDR3 is CAISDPSLRDDRAYEHYF. DNA of the CDR3: TGTGCCATCAGTGACCCATCCCTCCGGGACGATAGGGCCTATGAGCATTACTTC.

Concerning this clonotype itself: Its ends do not fully match the called genes, so a read error is possible. The V and J genes are TRBV11-2 and TRBJ2-5, with TRBD1 as a possible D gene (5 bases). This CDR3 has 18 amino acids. CDR1 and CDR2 (germline): SGHAT, FQNNGV. CDR3 in amino acids: CANSPSPIQGTGRETQYF. DNA of the CDR3: TGTGCCAACAGCCCTAGTCCAATCCAGGGTACTGGGCGGGAGACCCAGTACTTC.

V gene TRBV11-2 combines with J gene TRBJ1-6; no clear D. The CDR3 totals 12 residues. V was pared by 5 bases and J by 16 bases, with 15 bases between. Germline V gene lookup returns CDR1 SGHAT and CDR2 FQNNGV. The CDR3 reads CASSHGGPLLHF. DNA for the CDR3: TGTGCCAGCAGCCACGGTGGCCCACTTCTCCACTTT.

Regarding this clonotype: Mismatch with germline at one junction end may stem from a read error. The chain has TRBV12-3 or TRBV12-4 and TRBJ1-3; D is unresolved. The CDR3 contains 13 residues. CDR3 bases: TGTGCTAGCACTGGGAACCCTGGAAACACCATATATTTT. Translation gives CASTGNPGNTIYF.

This clonotype was detected a few times. The rearrangement links TRBV29-1 to TRBJ2-7, with a possible D match to TRBD2 (6 bases). Looked up from germline, CDR1 is SQVTM and CDR2 is ANQGSEA. The CDR3 covers 12 residues. V lost 7 bases, J lost 5 bases, and 15 bases lay in between. The CDR3 DNA reads as TGCAGCGCGGGCTGGACTAATCACGAGCAGTACTTC. It specifies CSAGWTNHEQYF.

To note about this clonotype: At one end the junction does not follow the germline gene, possibly because of a read error. V is TRBV11-2 and J is TRBJ2-5; tentatively, D is TRBD1 or TRBD2 (5 bases each). CDR3 size: 11 residues. CDR1 and CDR2 from the germline V gene are SGHAT and FQNNGV. CDR3 nucleotides: TGTGCCGGCAGTTTGGGGGAGACCCGGTACTTC. Translation: CAGSLGETRYF.

A remark on this clonotype: It is likely a read error, because the conserved phenylalanine at the end of the CDR3 is missing. V is TRBV29-1 and J is TRBJ2-7; perhaps TRBD2 as D (5 bases). The germline CDR1 and CDR2 sequences are SQVTM and ANQGSEA. The CDR3 length is 14 residues. Trimming shortened V by 8 bases and J by 4 bases, and 21 bases separated the two germline ends. CDR3 coding DNA: TGCAGCTTAAAAGTGGGAGTTCGATCATACGAGCAGTACTTA. It encodes CSLKVGVRSYEQYL.

This rearrangement joins TRBV6-2 or TRBV6-3 to TRBJ2-1, with unresolved D. The CDR3 has 11 residues. V shed 6 bases and J shed 13 bases, with 13 bases lying between them. The germline V gene encodes CDR1 MNHEY and CDR2 SVGEGT. As DNA, the CDR3 is TGTGCCAGCAGCGCTGGATTTGAACAGTTCTTC. It yields the protein CASSAGFEQFF.

On this clonotype itself: The conserved closing phenylalanine or tryptophan is absent in this CDR3, likely reflecting a read error. The V and J genes are TRBV6-1 and TRBJ2-6; weak D call: TRBD1 (6 bases). This CDR3 spans 19 amino acids. CDR1 and CDR2 from the germline V gene are MNHNS and SASEGT. The germline V and J ends were trimmed by 4 bases and 3 bases, with 22 bases remaining between them. CDR3 nucleotide sequence: TGTGCCAGCAGTGCACTCTGGGACAAGGGAGTAGGTGGGGCCAACGTCCTGACTCTC. The encoded protein is CASSALWDKGVGGANVLTL.

This clonotype was counted at least ten times. The rearrangement joins TRBV7-8 to TRBJ2-1; TRBD2 is a possible D gene (7 bases). The CDR3 consists of 15 residues. Germline V gene lookup returns CDR1 SGHVS and CDR2 FQNEAQ. V lost 3 bases to trimming and J lost 6 bases, with 15 bases between them. The CDR3 sequence is CASSFGGREPNEQFF. CDR3 in DNA: TGTGCCAGCAGCTTTGGGGGGCGGGAGCCCAATGAGCAGTTCTTC.

The chain is built from TRBV5-1 and TRBJ1-5, with D perhaps TRBD1 (5 bases). There are 14 residues in the CDR3. V gave up 0 bases and J gave up 7 bases, with 11 bases separating them. Germline V gene data show CDR1 as SGHRS and CDR2 as YFSETQ. CDR3 nucleotides: TGCGCCAGCAGCTTGGGGGACCCAAAACAGCCCCAGCATTTT. It is translated as CASSLGDPKQPQHF.

Note on this clonotype: The junction and the germline gene differ at one end; a read error may be behind it. CDR3 region: CASRLSGMPETQYF. The CDR3 nucleotides are TGTGCCAGCCGTTTGTCAGGGATGCCAGAGACCCAGTACTTC. This rearrangement joins TRBV12-3 or TRBV12-4 to TRBJ2-5, with a possible D match to TRBD1 (5 bases). This CDR3 is built from 14 residues.

To note about this clonotype: One end of the junction fails to match germline, which may point to a read error. This chain links TRBV11-2 with TRBJ2-3; 9 bases are shared with TRBD2. CDR1 SGHAT and CDR2 FQNNGV come from the germline V gene. This CDR3 spans 15 amino acids. CDR3 in amino acids: CASSDSGRLRDTQYF. CDR3 nucleotide sequence: TGTGCAAGCAGCGATAGCGGGAGATTAAGAGATACGCAGTATTTT.

As to this clonotype: Relative to the germline gene, one junction end is altered; a read error may explain this. J is TRBJ2-3 and V is TRBV10-3; possibly TRBD1 or TRBD2 for D (6 bases each). Germline V lookup: CDR1 ENHRY, CDR2 SYGVKD. This CDR3 is built from 16 residues. CDR3 in DNA: TGTGCCATCAGTGCCGGGACAAAAACTAGCACAGAAACGCAGTATTTT. Residues: CAISAGTKTSTETQYF.

For this clonotype: Sequence at one end of the junction differs from germline and may be a read error. This chain uses TRBV4-3 with TRBJ2-5; 8 bases match TRBD2. CDR1 LGHNA and CDR2 YSLEER come from the germline V gene. The CDR3 consists of 17 residues. CDR3 region: CASSQAACGRTGETHYF. The CDR3 nucleotides read TGCGCCAGCAGCCAGGCGGCTTGCGGGAGGACTGGTGAGACCCATTACTTC.

Notes on this clonotype: At one boundary the junction diverges from the germline segment, which might be a read error. This chain links TRBV5-1 with TRBJ1-4; 9 positions match TRBD1. Germline V gene data show CDR1 as SGHRS and CDR2 as YFSETQ. This CDR3 has 14 residues. The CDR3 protein is CASSLQGAGETLFF. As DNA, the CDR3 is TGCGCCAGCAGCCTACAGGGGGCGGGTGAAACACTGTTTTTT. The full variable domain, with the rest looked up from reference TRBV5-1 and TRBJ1-4, is KAGVTQTPRYLIKTRGQQVTLSCSPISGHRSVSWYQQTPGQGLQFLFEYFSETQRNKGNFPGRFSGRQFSNSRSEMNVSTLELGDSALYLCASSLQGAGETLFFGSGTQLSVL.

A word on this clonotype: The junction does not match germline at one end; this may be a read error. V gene TRBV6-1 combines with J gene TRBJ1-2; 9 bases map to TRBD1. Germline V gene lookup returns CDR1 MNHNS and CDR2 SASEGT. The CDR3 consists of 15 residues. In nucleotides, the CDR3 is TGTGCCAGCAGTAAACCCTTGGGACAGGGACGCGGCTATACCTTC. The encoded protein is CASSKPLGQGRGYTF.

For this clonotype: At one end the junction does not follow the germline gene, possibly because of a read error. V is TRBV29-1 and J is TRBJ2-1, with D possibly TRBD2 on 5 matching bases. There are 16 residues in the CDR3. In germline, CDR1 is SQVTM, CDR2 ANQGSEA. CDR3 protein: CSVDLLDACSYNEQFF. The CDR3 DNA reads TGTAGCGTTGATCTTCTGGACGCCTGCTCCTACAATGAGCAGTTCTTC.

A note on this clonotype: The CDR3 carries no conserved terminal phenylalanine or tryptophan, so it likely arises from a read error. The V gene is TRBV5-6, the J gene TRBJ1-1; 7 bases match TRBD1. The V gene end was trimmed by 3 bases and the J gene end by 1 base; junction bases not matched to a gene: 3. Germline lookup yields CDR1 SGHDT and CDR2 YYEEEE. The CDR3 sequence is 14 residues long. CDR3 residues: CASSSTGENTEAFL. CDR3 bases: TGTGCCAGCAGCTCCACAGGGGAGAACACTGAAGCTTTCCTT.

About this clonotype itself: At one end the junction does not follow the germline gene, possibly because of a read error. The chain uses TRBV28 and TRBJ2-7, with D possibly being TRBD2 (6 bases). The CDR3 is 16 residues long. Germline CDR1 and CDR2: MDHEN and SYDVKM. CDR3 sequence reads: CVSSYPGTPRAPEQYF. Written as DNA, the CDR3 is TGTGTCAGCAGTTACCCTGGGACTCCCAGGGCGCCCGAGCAGTACTTC.

With regard to this clonotype: One base away lies a much larger clone, so this may be a sequencing read error. This chain links TRBV2 with TRBJ1-5, with a possible D match to TRBD1 (6 bases). The CDR3 spans 14 residues. Trimming left V 3 bases short and J 3 bases short, with 9 bases between. Germline-derived CDR1 and CDR2 are SNHLY and FYNNEI. The CDR3 loop reads CASSEGAPNQPQHF. The CDR3 coding sequence is TGTGCCAGCAGTGAGGGGGCCCCCAATCAGCCCCAGCATTTT.

A remark on this clonotype: No DNA is shown, since the ends of the CDR3 on it are uncertain; the CDR3 is the one TCRdb lists. CDR3 residues: CASSIWGHGTGELFF. This sequence joins TRBV19 and TRBJ2-2; the table's D gene call, TRBD1, was not cross checked with the DNA. The CDR3 is 15 amino acids in total, end residues counted. Germline CDR1 is LNHDA and CDR2 is SQIVND (reference sequence).

As regards this clonotype: Relative to the germline gene, one junction end is altered; a read error may explain this. The chain couples TRBV4-3 to TRBJ2-7; 8 positions agree with TRBD2. The CDR3 is made up of 16 amino acids. Germline V gives CDR1 LGHNA, CDR2 YSLEER. In nucleotides, the CDR3 is TGCGCCAGCAGCCAAAAGGTGGGGACTAGGTTTTACGAGCTGTACTTC. Its translation is CASSQKVGTRFYELYF.